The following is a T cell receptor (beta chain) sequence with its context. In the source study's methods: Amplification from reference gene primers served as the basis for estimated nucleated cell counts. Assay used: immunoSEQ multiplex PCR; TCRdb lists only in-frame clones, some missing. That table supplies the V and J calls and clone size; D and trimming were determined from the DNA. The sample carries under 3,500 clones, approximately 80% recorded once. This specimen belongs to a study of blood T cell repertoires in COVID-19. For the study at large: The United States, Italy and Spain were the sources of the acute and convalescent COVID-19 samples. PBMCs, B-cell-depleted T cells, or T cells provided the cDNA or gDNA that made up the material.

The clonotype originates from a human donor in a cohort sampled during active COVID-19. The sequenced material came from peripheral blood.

In DNA, the CDR3 is TGTGCCAGCAGCCCGACCTCGAGTGGAGGGGGGGTAACTGAAGCTTTCTTT. Its translation is CASSPTSSGGGVTEAFF. The chain joins TRBV2 to TRBJ1-1, with a weak D call TRBD1 (6 bases). The CDR3 spans 17 residues. V was shortened by 6 bases and J by 5 bases, with 25 bases between the two germline ends. CDR1 and CDR2 from the germline V gene are SNHLY and FYNNEI.